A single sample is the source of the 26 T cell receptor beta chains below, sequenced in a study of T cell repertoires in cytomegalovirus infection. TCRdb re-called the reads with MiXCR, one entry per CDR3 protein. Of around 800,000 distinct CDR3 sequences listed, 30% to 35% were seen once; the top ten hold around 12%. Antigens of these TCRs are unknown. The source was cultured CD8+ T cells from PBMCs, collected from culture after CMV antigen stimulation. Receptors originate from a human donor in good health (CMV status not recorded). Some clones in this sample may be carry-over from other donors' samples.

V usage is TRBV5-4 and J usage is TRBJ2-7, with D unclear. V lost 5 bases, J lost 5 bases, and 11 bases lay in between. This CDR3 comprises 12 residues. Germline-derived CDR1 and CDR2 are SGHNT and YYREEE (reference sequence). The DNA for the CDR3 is TGTGCCAGCAGTTTTGGAAGTGACGAGCAGTACTTC. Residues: CASSFGSDEQYF. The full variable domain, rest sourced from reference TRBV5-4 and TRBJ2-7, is ETGVTQSPTHLIKTRGQQVTLRCSSQSGHNTVSWYQQALGQGPQFIFQYYREEENGRGNFPPRFSGLQFPNYSSELNVNALELDDSALYLCASSFGSDEQYFGPGTRLTVT.

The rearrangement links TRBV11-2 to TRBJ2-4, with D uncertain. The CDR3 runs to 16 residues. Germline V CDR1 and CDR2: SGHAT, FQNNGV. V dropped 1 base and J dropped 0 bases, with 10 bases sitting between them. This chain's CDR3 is CASSLGAFLAKNIQYF. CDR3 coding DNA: TGTGCCAGCAGCTTAGGGGCGTTCTTAGCCAAAAACATTCAGTACTTC.

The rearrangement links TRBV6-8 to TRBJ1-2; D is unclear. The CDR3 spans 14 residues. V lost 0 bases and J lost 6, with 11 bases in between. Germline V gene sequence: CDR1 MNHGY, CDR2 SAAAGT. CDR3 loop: CASSYSDGNNGYTF. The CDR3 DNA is TGTGCCAGCAGTTACTCTGACGGAAATAATGGCTACACCTTC.

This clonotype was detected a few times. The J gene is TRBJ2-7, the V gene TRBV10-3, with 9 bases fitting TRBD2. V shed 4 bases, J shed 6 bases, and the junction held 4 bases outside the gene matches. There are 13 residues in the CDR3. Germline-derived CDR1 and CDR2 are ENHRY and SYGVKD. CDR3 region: CAISGSSGGEQYF. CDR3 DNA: TGTGCCATCAGTGGTAGTAGCGGGGGCGAGCAGTACTTC.

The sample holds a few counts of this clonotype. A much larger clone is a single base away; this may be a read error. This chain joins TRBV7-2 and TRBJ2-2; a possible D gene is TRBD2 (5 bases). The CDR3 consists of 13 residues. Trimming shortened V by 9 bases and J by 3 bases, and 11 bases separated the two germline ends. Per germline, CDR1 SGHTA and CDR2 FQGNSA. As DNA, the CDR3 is TGTGCCAGTGGAGGCTCGGACACCGGGGAGCTGTTTTTT. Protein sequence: CASGGSDTGELFF. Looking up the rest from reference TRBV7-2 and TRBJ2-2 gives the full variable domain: GAGVSQSPSNKVTEKGKDVELRCDPISGHTALYWYRQSLGQGLEFLIYFQGNSAPDKSGLPSDRFSAERTGGSVSTLTIQRTQQEDSAVYLCASGGSDTGELFFGEGSRLTVL.

The CDR3 loop reads CASSYSNPNYGYTF. In DNA form, the CDR3 reads TGTGCCAGCAGTTACAGTAATCCAAACTATGGCTACACCTTC. This chain connects TRBV27 to TRBJ1-2; D is undetermined. The CDR3 has 14 amino acids. V was shortened by 4 bases and J by 2 bases, with 11 bases between the two germline ends. CDR1 MNHEY and CDR2 SMNVEV come from the germline V gene (reference sequence).

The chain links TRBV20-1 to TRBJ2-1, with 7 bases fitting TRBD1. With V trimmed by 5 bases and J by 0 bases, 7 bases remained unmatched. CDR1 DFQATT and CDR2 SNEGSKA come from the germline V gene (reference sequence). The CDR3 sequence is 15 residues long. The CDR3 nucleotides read TGCAGTGCTTACACGGGACAGATCTCCTACAATGAGCAGTTCTTC. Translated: CSAYTGQISYNEQFF.

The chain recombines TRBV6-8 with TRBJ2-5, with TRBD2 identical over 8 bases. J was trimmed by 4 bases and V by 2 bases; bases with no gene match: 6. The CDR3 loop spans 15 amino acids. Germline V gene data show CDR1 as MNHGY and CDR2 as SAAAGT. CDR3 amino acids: CASSYQLAVAETQYF. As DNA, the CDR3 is TGTGCCAGCAGTTACCAACTAGCGGTGGCAGAGACCCAGTACTTC.

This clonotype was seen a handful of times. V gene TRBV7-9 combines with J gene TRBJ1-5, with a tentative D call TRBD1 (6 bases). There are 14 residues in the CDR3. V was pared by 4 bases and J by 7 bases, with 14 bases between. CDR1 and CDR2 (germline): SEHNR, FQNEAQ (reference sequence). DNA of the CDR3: TGTGCCAGCAGCTCGGGACACAATGGACAGCCCCAGCATTTT. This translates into CASSSGHNGQPQHF.

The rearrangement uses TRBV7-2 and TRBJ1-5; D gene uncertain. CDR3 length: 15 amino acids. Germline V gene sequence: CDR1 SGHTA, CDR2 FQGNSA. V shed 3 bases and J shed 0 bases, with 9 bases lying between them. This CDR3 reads CASSFGIGSNQPQHF. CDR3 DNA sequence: TGTGCCAGCAGCTTTGGCATTGGTAGCAATCAGCCCCAGCATTTT.

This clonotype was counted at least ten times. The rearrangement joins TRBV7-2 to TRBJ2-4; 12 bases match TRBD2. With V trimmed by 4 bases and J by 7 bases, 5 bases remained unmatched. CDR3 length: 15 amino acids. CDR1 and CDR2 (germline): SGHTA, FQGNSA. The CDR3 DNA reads TGTGCCAGCAGCTCTAGCGGGGGGGCCGGGAACATTCAGTACTTC. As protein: CASSSSGGAGNIQYF.

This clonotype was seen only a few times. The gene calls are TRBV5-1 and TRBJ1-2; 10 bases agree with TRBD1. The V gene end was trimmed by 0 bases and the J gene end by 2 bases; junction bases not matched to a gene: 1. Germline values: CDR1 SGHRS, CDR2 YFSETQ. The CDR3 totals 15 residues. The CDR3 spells CASSLATGGNYGYTF. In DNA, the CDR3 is TGCGCCAGCAGCTTGGCGACAGGGGGCAACTATGGCTACACCTTC.

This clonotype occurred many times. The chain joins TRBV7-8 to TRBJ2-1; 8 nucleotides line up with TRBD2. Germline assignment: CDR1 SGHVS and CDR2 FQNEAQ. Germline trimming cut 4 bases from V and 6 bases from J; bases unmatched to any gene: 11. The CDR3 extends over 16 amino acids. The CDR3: CASSSRGSGGANEQFF. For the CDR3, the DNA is TGTGCCAGCAGCTCCCGGGGCAGCGGGGGAGCCAATGAGCAGTTCTTC.

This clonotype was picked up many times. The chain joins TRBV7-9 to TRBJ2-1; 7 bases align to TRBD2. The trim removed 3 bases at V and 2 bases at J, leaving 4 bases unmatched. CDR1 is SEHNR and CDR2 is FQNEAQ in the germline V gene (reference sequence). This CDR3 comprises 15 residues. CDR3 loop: CASSLGGDPYNEQFF. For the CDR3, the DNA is TGTGCCAGCAGCTTGGGAGGGGACCCCTACAATGAGCAGTTCTTC. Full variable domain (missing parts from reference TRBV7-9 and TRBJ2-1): DTGVSQNPRHKITKRGQNVTFRCDPISEHNRLYWYRQTLGQGPEFLTYFQNEAQLEKSRLLSDRFSAERPKGSFSTLEIQRTEQGDSAMYLCASSLGGDPYNEQFFGPGTRLTVL.

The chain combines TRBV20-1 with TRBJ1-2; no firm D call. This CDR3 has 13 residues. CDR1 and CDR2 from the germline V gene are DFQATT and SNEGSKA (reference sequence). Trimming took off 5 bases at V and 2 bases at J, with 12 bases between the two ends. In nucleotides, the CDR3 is TGCAGTGCTGGACTGGATGGAAACTATGGCTACACCTTC. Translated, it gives CSAGLDGNYGYTF.

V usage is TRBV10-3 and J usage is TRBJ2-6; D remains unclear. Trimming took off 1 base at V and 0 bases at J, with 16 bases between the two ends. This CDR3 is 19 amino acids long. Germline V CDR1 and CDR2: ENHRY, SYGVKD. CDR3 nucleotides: TGTGCCATCAGTGAGTATCGTCGGAGAAACGGCTCTGGGGCCAACGTCCTGACTTTC. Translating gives CAISEYRRRNGSGANVLTF.

The CDR3 sequence: CASANTGELFF. CDR3 in DNA: TGTGCCAGCGCGAACACCGGGGAGCTGTTTTTT. V gene TRBV6-5 combines with J gene TRBJ2-2; D gene ambiguous. Trimming cost V 8 bases and J 0 bases, with 1 base left between them. CDR1 MNHEY and CDR2 SVGAGI come from the germline V gene. CDR3 length: 11 residues.

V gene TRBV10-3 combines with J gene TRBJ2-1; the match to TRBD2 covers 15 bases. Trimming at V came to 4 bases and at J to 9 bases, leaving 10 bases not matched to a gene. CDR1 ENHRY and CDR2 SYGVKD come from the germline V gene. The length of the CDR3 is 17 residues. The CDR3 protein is CAISGAGTSGGLGEQFF. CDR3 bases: TGTGCCATCAGTGGGGCCGGGACTAGCGGGGGGCTGGGTGAGCAGTTCTTC.

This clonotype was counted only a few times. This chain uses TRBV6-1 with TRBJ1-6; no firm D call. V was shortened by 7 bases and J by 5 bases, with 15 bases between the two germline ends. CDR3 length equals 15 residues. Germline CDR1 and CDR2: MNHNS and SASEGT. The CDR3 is CASTPLMDDNSPLHF. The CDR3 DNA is TGTGCCAGCACCCCCCTCATGGATGATAATTCACCCCTCCACTTT.

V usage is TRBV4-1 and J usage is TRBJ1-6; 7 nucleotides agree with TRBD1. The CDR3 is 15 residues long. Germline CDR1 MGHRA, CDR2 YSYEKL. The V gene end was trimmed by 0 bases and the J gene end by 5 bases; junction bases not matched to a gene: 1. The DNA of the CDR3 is TGCGCCAGCAGCCAAGACAGGGGGGATAATTCACCCCTCCACTTT. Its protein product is CASSQDRGDNSPLHF.

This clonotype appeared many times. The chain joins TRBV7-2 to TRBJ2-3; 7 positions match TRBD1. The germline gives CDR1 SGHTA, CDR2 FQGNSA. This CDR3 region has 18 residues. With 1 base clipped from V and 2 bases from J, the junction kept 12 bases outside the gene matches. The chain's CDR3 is CASSLVPRGQGITDTQYF. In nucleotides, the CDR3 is TGTGCCAGCAGCTTAGTACCAAGGGGGCAGGGGATCACAGATACGCAGTATTTT.

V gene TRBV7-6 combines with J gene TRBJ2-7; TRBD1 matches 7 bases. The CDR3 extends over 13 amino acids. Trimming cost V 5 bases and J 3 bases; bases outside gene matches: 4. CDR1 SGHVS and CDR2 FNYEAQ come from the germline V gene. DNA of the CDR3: TGTGCCAGCAGCCGACAGGGAAACTACGAGCAGTACTTC. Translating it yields CASSRQGNYEQYF.

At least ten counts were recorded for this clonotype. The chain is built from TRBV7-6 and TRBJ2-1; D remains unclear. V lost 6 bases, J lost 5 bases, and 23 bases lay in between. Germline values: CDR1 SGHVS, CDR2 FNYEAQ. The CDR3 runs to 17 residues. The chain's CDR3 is CASSHHERLVGDNEQFF. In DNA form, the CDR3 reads TGTGCCAGCAGTCACCACGAAAGACTCGTCGGCGACAATGAGCAGTTCTTC.

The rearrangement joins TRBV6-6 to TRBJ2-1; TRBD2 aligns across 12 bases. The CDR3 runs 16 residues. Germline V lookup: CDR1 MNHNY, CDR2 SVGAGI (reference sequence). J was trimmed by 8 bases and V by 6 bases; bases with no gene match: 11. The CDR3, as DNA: TGTGCCAGCAGCCACAGGGCTAGCGGGGGGGTTGATGAGCAGTTCTTC. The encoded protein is CASSHRASGGVDEQFF.

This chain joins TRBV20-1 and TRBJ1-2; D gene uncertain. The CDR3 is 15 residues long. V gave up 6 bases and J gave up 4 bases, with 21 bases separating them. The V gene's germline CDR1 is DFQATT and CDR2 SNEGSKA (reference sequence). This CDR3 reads CSAPPLWTDAYGYTF. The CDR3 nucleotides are TGCAGTGCCCCACCTCTGTGGACGGACGCCTATGGCTACACCTTC.

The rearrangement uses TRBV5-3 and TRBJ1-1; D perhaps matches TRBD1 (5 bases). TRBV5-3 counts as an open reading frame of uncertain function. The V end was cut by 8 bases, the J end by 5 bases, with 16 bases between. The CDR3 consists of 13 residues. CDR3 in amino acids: CASNHPGGTEAFF. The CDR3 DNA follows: TGTGCCAGCAACCACCCGGGGGGGACTGAAGCTTTCTTT.